The T cell receptor (beta chain) described here comes from a study of T-cell reconstitution after alpha-beta-depleted transplantation in children. Whole-study results and caveats: Several hundred graft clones that had expanded were reportedly the source of alpha-beta T cells about two months after transplant. Surviving thymic progenitors and recipient T cells were the source of high TCRbeta diversity at day 60 in some patients. Newly made T cells mostly supplied T-cell counts and diversity one year after transplant.

This CDR3 region has 16 residues. Trimming shortened V by 0 bases and J by 1 base, and 10 bases separated the two germline ends. Germline V lookup: CDR1 SGHTA, CDR2 FQGTGA. Unique molecular identifiers were used to barcode this TCRbeta library. TCRdb ran MiXCR on the PCR reads and lists one entry per CDR3 protein. The sample has around 250,000 distinct CDR3 sequences, under 30% seen once. This clonotype was seen a few times. The antigen is unknown. V is TRBV7-3 and J is TRBJ2-1; D is perhaps TRBD1 (6 bases). The clonotype originates from a girl aged 2 to 10 with Fanconi anemia, due to receive a stem cell transplant. Sequencing used PBMCs, obtained before TCRalphabeta/CD19-depleted stem cell transplant. Here the CDR3 reads CASSLTAGVSYNEQFF. The CDR3 nucleotides are TGTGCCAGCAGCTTAACTGCAGGGGTATCCTACAATGAGCAGTTCTTC.